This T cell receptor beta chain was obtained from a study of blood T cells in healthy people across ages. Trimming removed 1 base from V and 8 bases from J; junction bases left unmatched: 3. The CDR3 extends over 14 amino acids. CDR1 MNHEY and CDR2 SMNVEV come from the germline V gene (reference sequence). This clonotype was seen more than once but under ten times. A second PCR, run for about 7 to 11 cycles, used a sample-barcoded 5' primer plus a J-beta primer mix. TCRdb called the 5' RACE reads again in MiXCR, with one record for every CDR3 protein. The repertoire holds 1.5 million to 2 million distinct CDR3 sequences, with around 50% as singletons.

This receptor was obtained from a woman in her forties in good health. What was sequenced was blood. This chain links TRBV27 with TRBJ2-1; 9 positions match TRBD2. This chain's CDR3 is CASSLWGLAYEQFF. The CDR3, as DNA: TGTGCCAGCAGTTTATGGGGACTAGCCTATGAGCAGTTCTTC.